A single sample is the source of the 25 T cell receptor beta chains below, sequenced in a study of T cell responses to AZD1222 COVID-19 vaccine. TCRdb's copy holds only in-frame clones and misses some; the assay was immunoSEQ multiplex PCR. This sample has roughly 130,000 clones, with 94% found just once. The sample here was peripheral blood, taken on day 0 of AZD1222 vaccination. These receptors all stem from an adult in good health.

The chain is built from TRBV19 and TRBJ1-5; a possible D gene is TRBD1 (5 bases). V gave up 0 bases and J gave up 4 bases, with 7 bases separating them. Germline-derived CDR1 and CDR2 are LNHDA and SQIVND (reference sequence). The CDR3 spans 14 residues. The CDR3 coding sequence is TGTGCCAGTAGTATAGAAGACAGAAATCAGCCCCAGCATTTT. Amino acid sequence: CASSIEDRNQPQHF.

V and J are TRBV10-3 and TRBJ2-7; 9 bases match TRBD2. CDR3 size: 15 residues. V was pared by 3 bases and J by 4 bases, with 7 bases of the junction left unmatched. Germline-derived CDR1 and CDR2 are ENHRY and SYGVKD. The CDR3 spells CAISDSTSGAYEQYF. CDR3 nucleotides: TGTGCCATCAGTGACTCGACTAGCGGAGCTTACGAGCAGTACTTC.

The CDR3 here is CSVSPGQGAYEQYF. The CDR3 DNA reads as TGCAGCGTTTCCCCGGGACAGGGGGCCTACGAGCAGTACTTC. The gene calls are TRBV29-1 and TRBJ2-7; TRBD1 agrees at 11 bases. Germline CDR1 SQVTM, CDR2 ANQGSEA. CDR3 length: 14 residues. Trimming at V came to 5 bases and at J to 2 bases, leaving 5 bases not matched to a gene.

This chain links TRBV9 with TRBJ2-7; no clear D gene. The CDR3 is 15 residues long. V shed 0 bases and J shed 6 bases, with 16 bases lying between them. Germline V gene data show CDR1 as SGDLS and CDR2 as YYNGEE. In DNA form, the CDR3 reads TGTGCCAGCAGCGTAGACCCTAACCCACCCTCCGAGCAGTACTTC. Translation: CASSVDPNPPSEQYF.

The chain joins TRBV27 to TRBJ2-1; perhaps TRBD1 as D (6 bases). CDR3 length: 13 residues. Trimming left V 6 bases short and J 8 bases short, with 14 bases between. In germline, CDR1 is MNHEY, CDR2 SMNVEV (reference sequence). This chain's CDR3 is CASSPRGSDEQFF. DNA of the CDR3: TGTGCCAGCAGCCCCAGGGGTTCGGATGAGCAGTTCTTC.

The rearrangement uses TRBV7-9 and TRBJ2-1; TRBD2 agrees at 10 bases. V lost 4 bases and J lost 7; bases outside the gene matches: 7. This CDR3 contains 15 residues. Germline lookup yields CDR1 SEHNR and CDR2 FQNEAQ (reference sequence). The chain's CDR3 is CASSSGTSVLNEQFF. The CDR3 nucleotides are TGTGCCAGCAGCTCCGGGACTAGCGTTTTGAATGAGCAGTTCTTC.

The rearrangement joins TRBV11-2 to TRBJ1-2; a possible D gene is TRBD1 (6 bases). The CDR3 has 11 amino acids. The ends were cut back, 5 bases at V and 8 bases at J, with 9 bases in the middle. Germline V gene lookup returns CDR1 SGHAT and CDR2 FQNNGV. The CDR3 is CASSPGAGYTF. In nucleotides, the CDR3 is TGTGCCAGCAGCCCAGGGGCCGGCTACACCTTC.

The rearrangement links TRBV6-5 to TRBJ1-2; D not resolved. Germline V gene data show CDR1 as MNHEY and CDR2 as SVGAGI. This CDR3 is built from 14 residues. The V end lost 6 bases, the J end lost 0 bases, and 11 bases lay between the germline ends. CDR3 amino acids: CASRPGGTNYGYTF. Written as DNA, the CDR3 is TGTGCCAGCAGACCCGGAGGAACTAACTATGGCTACACCTTC.

This rearrangement joins TRBV30 to TRBJ1-3; TRBD1 is a possible D gene (5 bases). CDR1 and CDR2 (germline): GTSNPN, SVGIG (reference sequence). The CDR3 spans 15 residues. V lost 4 bases and J 4 bases, leaving 17 bases between the germline ends. In DNA form, the CDR3 reads TGTGCCTGGACGAGGACACTCTCGGGGGGAAACACCATATATTTT. This gives the protein CAWTRTLSGGNTIYF.

V usage is TRBV29-1 and J usage is TRBJ1-5, with 7 bases that match TRBD1. Germline CDR1 and CDR2: SQVTM and ANQGSEA. The CDR3 is made up of 12 amino acids. The ends lost 6 bases at V and 3 bases at J; junction bases unmatched: 2. The DNA of the CDR3 is TGCAGCGTAGGACAGGTCAATCAGCCCCAGCATTTT. This encodes CSVGQVNQPQHF.

This sequence joins TRBV5-1 and TRBJ1-1, with 9 nucleotides matching TRBD1. CDR3 size: 17 residues. With 0 bases clipped from V and 6 bases from J, the junction kept 12 bases outside the gene matches. Germline V gives CDR1 SGHRS, CDR2 YFSETQ. CDR3 protein: CASSLDTGGERPAEAFF. Written as DNA, the CDR3 is TGCGCCAGCAGCTTGGATACAGGGGGCGAAAGGCCTGCTGAAGCTTTCTTT.

V gene TRBV30 combines with J gene TRBJ2-1; TRBD2 matches at 7 bases. Germline CDR1 reads GTSNPN; CDR2 reads SVGIG (reference sequence). The length of the CDR3 is 13 residues. V was pared by 2 bases and J by 6 bases, with 4 bases of the junction left unmatched. This CDR3 is CAWSTGLLNEQFF. CDR3 sequence (DNA): TGTGCCTGGAGTACGGGACTACTCAATGAGCAGTTCTTC.

This sequence joins TRBV28 and TRBJ1-1; D is uncertain. CDR1 is MDHEN and CDR2 is SYDVKM in the germline V gene. Trimming took 10 bases from V and 5 from J, leaving 17 bases between them. This CDR3 has 13 amino acids. The CDR3 loop is CATKRVEGTEAFF. CDR3 coding DNA: TGTGCCACCAAACGGGTAGAAGGAACTGAAGCTTTCTTT. Filled out from reference TRBV28 and TRBJ1-1, the complete variable domain reads DVKVTQSSRYLVKRTGEKVFLECVQDMDHENMFWYRQDPGLGLRLIYFSYDVKMKEKGDIPEGYSVSREKKERFSLILESASTNQTSMYLCATKRVEGTEAFFGQGTRLTVV.

This clone was recorded a few times. This sequence joins TRBV28 and TRBJ2-1; 8 positions match TRBD2. CDR3 length: 15 residues. V lost 8 bases, J lost 6 bases, and 12 bases stayed unmatched. CDR1 is MDHEN, CDR2 SYDVKM, per germline. CDR3 sequence (DNA): TGTGCCAGCTCCACCGAGGCGGGAGGCTTCAATGAGCAGTTCTTC. Its protein product is CASSTEAGGFNEQFF.

This clone was picked up a small number of times. The chain combines TRBV7-2 with TRBJ2-2; no reliable D call. The CDR3 loop spans 13 amino acids. The V gene's germline CDR1 is SGHTA and CDR2 FQGNSA. Between the trimmed V and J ends, which lost 3 bases and 5 bases, there was a span of 7 bases. CDR3 sequence (DNA): TGTGCCAGCAGCTTCCTCCTTACCGGGGAGCTGTTTTTT. As protein: CASSFLLTGELFF.

V and J are TRBV30 and TRBJ1-1; D unresolved. The germline gives CDR1 GTSNPN, CDR2 SVGIG (reference sequence). The CDR3 is made up of 11 amino acids. V lost 2 bases to trimming and J lost 8 bases, with 9 bases between them. The CDR3 nucleotides are TGTGCCTGGAGTCGAACAAGAGAAGCTTTCTTT. This gives the protein CAWSRTREAFF. The full variable domain, rest sourced from reference TRBV30 and TRBJ1-1, is SQTIHQWPATLVQPVGSPLSLECTVEGTSNPNLYWYRQAAGRGLQLLFYSVGIGQISSEVPQNLSASRPQDRQFILSSKKLLLSDSGFYLCAWSRTREAFFGQGTRLTVV.

The V and J genes are TRBV13 and TRBJ2-7, with D maybe TRBD2 (6 bases). The germline V and J ends were trimmed by 4 bases and 7 bases, with 20 bases remaining between them. Per germline, CDR1 PRHDT and CDR2 FYEKMQ (reference sequence). The CDR3 contains 15 residues. For the CDR3, the DNA is TGTGCCAGCAGCTCGAGGGTGGGGAGTGGGAGGGAGCAGTACTTC. Encoded protein: CASSSRVGSGREQYF.

CDR3 in amino acids: CASSQDSNSPLHF. The CDR3 DNA sequence: TGTGCCAGCAGCCAAGACAGTAATTCACCCCTCCACTTT. The gene calls are TRBV4-2 and TRBJ1-6; D is ambiguous. The CDR3 contains 13 residues. Germline V gene sequence: CDR1 LGHNA, CDR2 YNFKEQ. The V and J ends lost 0 bases and 6 bases respectively, with 3 bases between them.

V gene TRBV12-2 combines with J gene TRBJ2-2; the D call of TRBD2 is as the table states it, not checked on the DNA. TRBV12-2 is annotated as a pseudogene. The CDR3 has 22 residues. The CDR3 nucleotides are TGTGCAAGTCGCCCTAGTGGCGGGGCTTGGACTAGCGGGAGGGCGAACACCGGGGAGCTGTTTTTT. Amino acid sequence: CASRPSGGAWTSGRANTGELFF.

The chain employs TRBV7-9 and TRBJ1-3; D is perhaps TRBD1 (5 bases). Germline-derived CDR1 and CDR2 are SEHNR and FQNEAQ (reference sequence). Between the trimmed V and J ends, which lost 4 bases and 1 base, there was a span of 11 bases. This CDR3 spans 15 amino acids. DNA for the CDR3: TGTGCCAGCAGCTCGGCAGGGCTATCTGGAAACACCATATATTTT. Protein: CASSSAGLSGNTIYF.

The chain employs TRBV6-5 and TRBJ1-1; D remains unclear. The CDR3 is 13 amino acids. The V end was cut by 6 bases, the J end by 1 base, with 9 bases between. Germline values: CDR1 MNHEY, CDR2 SVGAGI. This chain's CDR3 is CASSLTRNTEAFF. CDR3 coding DNA: TGTGCCAGCAGCCTTACAAGGAACACTGAAGCTTTCTTT.

The rearrangement uses TRBV4-1 and TRBJ2-1; D may be TRBD2 (6 bases). This CDR3 is 14 amino acids long. Germline V lookup: CDR1 MGHRA, CDR2 YSYEKL. V was pared by 1 base and J by 4 bases, with 8 bases between. CDR3 nucleotide sequence: TGCGCCAGCAGCCAAGCCGGGAGTTACAATGAGCAGTTCTTC. This codes for CASSQAGSYNEQFF.

The chain couples TRBV7-8 to TRBJ1-5, with 8 positions matching TRBD1. V lost 1 base and J lost 3; bases outside the gene matches: 5. Germline CDR1 SGHVS, CDR2 FQNEAQ. The CDR3 is 16 residues long. CDR3 residues: CASSLEGQALNQPQHF. The CDR3 nucleotides are TGTGCCAGCAGCTTAGAGGGACAGGCCCTCAATCAGCCCCAGCATTTT.

The chain is built from TRBV28 and TRBJ1-4; tentative D call: TRBD1 (5 bases). The CDR3 has 14 amino acids. Germline assignment: CDR1 MDHEN and CDR2 SYDVKM. Trimming took 6 bases from V and 8 from J, leaving 16 bases between them. DNA for the CDR3: TGTGCCAGCAGCTCGGGAGACAGAGACGAAAAACTGTTTTTT. Translation gives CASSSGDRDEKLFF.

On this clone: The sample contains more than one DNA sequence encoding this CDR3. The rearrangement joins TRBV6-2 or TRBV6-3 to TRBJ1-1; the D is unclear. The V gene lost 3 bases and the J gene lost 0 bases, with 5 bases spanning the gap. The germline CDR1 and CDR2 sequences are MNHEY and SVGEGT. This CDR3 has 13 residues. The CDR3 DNA reads TGTGCCAGCAGTTATGGGATGAACACTGAAGCTTTCTTT. This sequence encodes CASSYGMNTEAFF.